This entry lists 22 T cell receptor beta chains sequenced from one sample in a study of blood T cells in healthy people across ages. Primed by a sample-barcoded 5' primer and a J-beta primer mix, a second PCR proceeded for roughly 6 to 12 cycles. TCRdb ran MiXCR on the 5' RACE reads and lists one entry per CDR3 protein. In the table there are about 1.6 million distinct CDR3 sequences, approximately 32% of which are singletons. Sequenced: blood. The receptors shown here come from a woman in her 30s in good health.

CDR3 sequence (DNA): TGCAGTGCTAGCAAGGGCGGGAGCCTTACCTACGAGCAGTACTTC. Protein: CSASKGGSLTYEQYF. The chain is built from TRBV20-1 and TRBJ2-7; TRBD2 agrees at 7 bases. The CDR3 extends over 15 amino acids. From germline, CDR1 is DFQATT and CDR2 SNEGSKA (reference sequence). V lost 3 bases and J lost 2; bases outside the gene matches: 10.

V and J are TRBV28 and TRBJ1-6; D may be TRBD1 (6 bases). V lost 7 bases and J 7 bases, leaving 17 bases between the germline ends. Per germline, CDR1 MDHEN and CDR2 SYDVKM. There are 15 residues in the CDR3. The CDR3 reads CASKFMGAKNSPLHF. Here the CDR3 DNA reads TGTGCCAGCAAGTTTATGGGGGCTAAGAATTCACCCCTCCACTTT.

The chain combines TRBV6-5 with TRBJ1-1, with TRBD1 as a possible D gene (6 bases). The germline CDR1 and CDR2 sequences are MNHEY and SVGAGI. The CDR3 covers 13 residues. Trimming pared 5 bases from V and 5 bases from J, leaving 12 bases between. This CDR3 is CASSPTGITEAFF. The CDR3 DNA follows: TGTGCCAGCAGTCCAACAGGGATAACTGAAGCTTTCTTT.

This clonotype came up a few times. The rearrangement uses TRBV27 and TRBJ2-7; D might be TRBD2 (6 bases). V dropped 5 bases and J dropped 2 bases, with 16 bases sitting between them. Germline lookup yields CDR1 MNHEY and CDR2 SMNVEV (reference sequence). The CDR3 totals 15 residues. DNA of the CDR3: TGTGCCAGCAGTACCGAACAGGAGGGTACCTACGAGCAGTACTTC. This encodes CASSTEQEGTYEQYF.

This clonotype was detected a few times. In DNA form, the CDR3 reads TGCAGTGCGCACGCCGCCGACAGGGGTGGGTACGAGCAGTACTTC. As protein: CSAHAADRGGYEQYF. The chain recombines TRBV20-1 with TRBJ2-7, with 8 bases lining up with TRBD1. Per the germline V gene, CDR1 is DFQATT and CDR2 is SNEGSKA (reference sequence). The V and J ends lost 6 bases and 4 bases, in that order; junction bases with no gene match: 14. The CDR3 totals 15 residues.

Details on this clonotype: A read error may account for a junction end that differs from germline. V and J are TRBV27 and TRBJ1-1; no clear D gene. CDR1 and CDR2 (germline): MNHEY, SMNVEV (reference sequence). This CDR3 comprises 14 residues. CDR3 DNA sequence: TGTGCCGGCAGTTTCGTCCGATGGAACACTGAAGCTTTCTTT. This sequence encodes CAGSFVRWNTEAFF.

The chain uses TRBV20-1 and TRBJ1-1; tentatively, D is TRBD1 (5 bases). The CDR3 is made up of 15 amino acids. Per the germline V gene, CDR1 is DFQATT and CDR2 is SNEGSKA (reference sequence). The CDR3 here is CSAGGPPTGNTEAFF. DNA for the CDR3: TGCAGCGCAGGAGGCCCCCCCACAGGGAACACTGAAGCTTTCTTT.

This rearrangement joins TRBV4-2 to TRBJ1-2, with a tentative D call TRBD1 (5 bases). The CDR3 totals 15 residues. Trimming cost V 2 bases and J 3 bases, with 13 bases left between them. The germline V gene has CDR1 LGHNA and CDR2 YNFKEQ. The CDR3 is CASSQIDGDHYGYTF. The CDR3 DNA sequence: TGTGCCAGCAGCCAAATCGACGGGGACCACTATGGCTACACCTTC.

This chain uses TRBV11-2 with TRBJ2-3; D could derive from TRBD1 or TRBD2 (5 bases each). Trimming cost V 3 bases and J 7 bases, with 23 bases left between them. CDR1 is SGHAT, CDR2 FQNNGV, per germline. The CDR3 covers 17 residues. The chain's CDR3 is CASSLERSGPGANTQYF. The CDR3 bases are TGTGCCAGCAGCTTGGAAAGAAGTGGGCCCGGGGCAAATACGCAGTATTTT.

The genes are TRBV28 and TRBJ1-2; the D gene is possibly TRBD1 (5 bases). The V gene's germline CDR1 is MDHEN and CDR2 SYDVKM. V lost 6 bases, J lost 8 bases, and 16 bases lay in between. The CDR3 has 13 residues. The CDR3 loop reads CASRLLQGRGYTF. CDR3 DNA: TGTGCCAGCAGGCTACTCCAGGGTCGCGGCTACACCTTC.

This sequence joins TRBV5-1 and TRBJ1-1; 8 bases are shared with TRBD1. Trimming took 1 base from V and 5 from J; bases not matched to a gene: 13. This CDR3 contains 17 residues. The germline gives CDR1 SGHRS, CDR2 YFSETQ. The CDR3 DNA follows: TGCGCCAGCAGCTTGACAGGGGGTTTTCGGGCCGGGACTGAAGCTTTCTTT. It yields the protein CASSLTGGFRAGTEAFF.

The V and J genes are TRBV6-5 and TRBJ2-7, with 7 nucleotides matching TRBD1. V trimming: 2 bases; J trimming: 2 bases; junction bases outside the gene matches: 9. Germline-derived CDR1 and CDR2 are MNHEY and SVGAGI. The CDR3 sequence is 16 residues long. The CDR3 is CASSYRGGGMPYEQYF. The CDR3 coding sequence is TGTGCCAGCAGTTACAGAGGGGGCGGCATGCCCTACGAGCAGTACTTC.

The gene calls are TRBV11-1 and TRBJ2-1, with 14 bases lining up with TRBD2. The CDR3 has 18 residues. Germline lookup yields CDR1 SGHAT and CDR2 FQDESV (reference sequence). The trim removed 6 bases at V and 0 bases at J, leaving 7 bases unmatched. The DNA for the CDR3 is TGTGCCAGCAGTACCGGGACTAGCGGGGGTTCCTCCTACAATGAGCAGTTCTTC. This codes for CASSTGTSGGSSYNEQFF.

This clonotype was counted a single time. Being one base from a much bigger clone, this may be a read error. The rearrangement uses TRBV20-1 and TRBJ2-3, with D maybe TRBD1 (5 bases). Germline lookup yields CDR1 DFQATT and CDR2 SNEGSKA (reference sequence). Trimming removed 0 bases from V and 1 base from J, with 11 bases in between. This CDR3 has 15 residues. The DNA of the CDR3 is TGCAGTGCTAGAGATGGGGCGGCTGGCACAGATACGCAGTATTTT. It yields the protein CSARDGAAGTDTQYF.

This clonotype was observed a handful of times. The CDR3 region is CASSLFPRSEQYF. DNA for the CDR3: TGTGCCAGCAGTTTATTCCCCAGAAGCGAGCAGTACTTC. The chain combines TRBV27 with TRBJ2-7; D not resolved. The germline gives CDR1 MNHEY, CDR2 SMNVEV (reference sequence). V was pared by 1 base and J by 6 bases, with 10 bases between. This CDR3 is built from 13 residues.

This clonotype was counted between two and nine times. V is TRBV27 and J is TRBJ2-3; D call uncertain. The germline CDR1 and CDR2 sequences are MNHEY and SMNVEV (reference sequence). V was trimmed by 3 bases and J by 3 bases, leaving 22 bases between them. The CDR3 contains 18 residues. Here the CDR3 reads CASSFSLGKGGLTDTQYF. The DNA of the CDR3 is TGTGCCAGCAGTTTCTCCCTTGGAAAGGGCGGTTTAACAGATACGCAGTATTTT.

In its sample, this clonotype was seen many times. The CDR3 spells CASSLVWLAGGNEQFF. In DNA, the CDR3 is TGTGCCAGCAGCTTAGTATGGCTAGCGGGGGGGAATGAGCAGTTCTTC. This chain links TRBV7-2 with TRBJ2-1; TRBD2 matches 12 bases. V shed 1 base and J 7 bases; nucleotides not matched to a gene: 5. In germline, CDR1 is SGHTA, CDR2 FQGNSA. The CDR3 sequence is 16 residues long.

CDR3 region: CASRLGLQDTQYF. The CDR3 region has the DNA TGTGCCAGCAGGCTCGGGCTACAGGATACGCAGTATTTT. This rearrangement joins TRBV5-6 to TRBJ2-3; D gene unclear. There are 13 residues in the CDR3. V was clipped by 5 bases and J by 6 bases, with 13 bases between them. The germline V gene encodes CDR1 SGHDT and CDR2 YYEEEE.

This clonotype was found a few times. This chain joins TRBV3-1 and TRBJ2-1, with 9 positions matching TRBD2. The CDR3 is 20 amino acids. Germline V gene lookup returns CDR1 LGHDT and CDR2 YNNKEL (reference sequence). Losses at the gene ends were 0 bases for V and 3 bases for J; bases not matched to a gene: 15. As DNA, the CDR3 is TGTGCCAGCAGCCAAGAAAGTCGGGCGGGGGGGGCCGGCTTCTACAATGAGCAGTTCTTC. It encodes CASSQESRAGGAGFYNEQFF.

Details on this clonotype: At one end, the junction sequence differs from germline, possibly due to a read error. The chain combines TRBV10-3 with TRBJ1-6; D unclear. CDR1 and CDR2 (germline): ENHRY, SYGVKD. The length of the CDR3 is 17 residues. The CDR3 is CAISVGLLKTYNSPLYF. Here the CDR3 DNA reads TGTGCCATCAGTGTCGGACTCCTGAAGACCTATAATTCACCCCTCTACTTT.

Only a few counts were recorded for this clonotype. The CDR3 nucleotides read TGTGCCAGCAGCTTGGGTTTTTCCTCCTACGAGCAGTACTTC. Translated, it gives CASSLGFSSYEQYF. This chain joins TRBV5-8 and TRBJ2-7; D uncertain. Germline CDR1 and CDR2: SGHTS and YDEGEE. This CDR3 region has 14 residues. With 0 bases removed from V and 0 bases from J, the gap between germline ends came to 7 bases. Looking up the rest from reference TRBV5-8 and TRBJ2-7 gives the full variable domain: EAGVTQSPTHLIKTRGQQATLRCSPISGHTSVYWYQQALGLGLQFLLWYDEGEERNRGNFPPRFSGRQFPNYSSELNVNALELEDSALYLCASSLGFSSYEQYFGPGTRLTVT.

The genes are TRBV5-4 and TRBJ2-5; 11 nucleotides align to TRBD2. Judging by the DNA end, TRBJ2-7 fits better; the J call may be wrong. The CDR3 totals 16 residues. Germline values: CDR1 SGHNT, CDR2 YYREEE (reference sequence). Here the CDR3 reads CASSLGDSGRADEQYF. DNA of the CDR3: TGTGCCAGCAGCTTGGGAGATAGCGGGAGGGCCGACGAGCAGTACTTC.